This T cell receptor (beta chain) comes out of a study of human T cells and chemical hapten exposure. MiXCR was run by TCRdb on the RACE reads, yielding one entry per CDR3 protein. The table shows more than 110,000 distinct CDR3 sequences, with 10% to 15% occurring only once. Points from the study as a whole: Expanded TCR counts at PT1 went up together with patch test score, a positive correlation. The study found expanded TCRs formed significantly more large CDR3 similarity clusters than controls.

Time point of the sample: patch test 2, 6 weeks after DPC sensitization. Treatment in this sample: therapeutic diphenylcyclopropenone sensitization with weekly scalp DPC. V lost 2 bases to trimming and J lost 7 bases, with 12 bases between them. CDR1 and CDR2 (germline): MNHNY, SVGAGI (reference sequence). The CDR3 spans 13 residues. In this sample, this clonotype turned up many times. The antigen is unknown. The V call is TRBV6-6, the J call TRBJ2-7, with a possible D match to TRBD1 (6 bases). This TCR was sampled from a woman aged 50 to 60 with alopecia areata. Some clones in this sample may be carry-over from other donors' samples. Sequenced material: whole blood, taken in connection with sensitization to the hapten diphenylcyclopropenone (DPC). CDR3 in DNA: TGTGCCAGCAGTTACCCCAACAGGGAAGAGCAGTACTTC. It yields the protein CASSYPNREEQYF.